The source of this T cell receptor (beta chain) is a study of Graves' ophthalmopathy and Graves' hyperthyroidism. Across the study: Peripheral blood was gathered at first diagnosis, ahead of any treatment whatsoever.

TCR beta CDR3 regions were amplified from RNA transcripts. RT-PCR with HTBI primers came first, then second-round multiplex PCR. TCRdb recomputed calls from the multiplex PCR reads with MiXCR, one row per CDR3 protein. This table holds about 370,000 distinct CDR3 sequences, about 15% found once. About this clonotype: Antigen: not known.

Study-wide results and caveats: Sensitivity reached roughly 88% and specificity 81.08% for a 13-signature model separating ophthalmopathy from stable hyperthyroidism.

V was shortened by 2 bases and J by 3 bases, with 8 bases between the two germline ends. Per germline, CDR1 SGHRS and CDR2 YFSETQ. The CDR3 contains 13 residues. Additional autoimmune diseases, uncontrolled infections, pregnancy or lactation disqualified patients. The authors used Ficoll-Paque density gradient centrifugation to separate PBMCs. The input was approximately 10 ml of fresh peripheral blood. The source material was peripheral blood. J is TRBJ2-5 and V is TRBV5-1, with D possibly TRBD1 on 6 matching bases. The TCR sequence derives from an adult woman with stable Graves' hyperthyroidism. CDR3 loop: CASSFPGEETQYF. For the CDR3, the DNA is TGCGCCAGCAGCTTTCCAGGGGAAGAGACCCAGTACTTC.